This T cell receptor (beta chain) was recovered during a study of siplizumab effects on memory and regulatory T cells. Whole-study results and caveats: Proliferating siplizumab-culture Treg suppressive function went unconfirmed. There were only a minor fraction of alloreactive clones that mapped to unstimulated subsets.

About this clone itself: Its antigen remains unknown.

J gave up 13 bases and V 8 bases, and 15 bases lay outside the gene matches. Germline V gene sequence: CDR1 MNHEY, CDR2 SMNVEV (reference sequence). The CDR3 covers 13 residues. Clones were sequenced by immunoSEQ multiplex PCR, and TCRdb holds only the in-frame ones, with some missing. This table holds approximately 97,000 clones, roughly 90% found once. This chain links TRBV27 with TRBJ2-7; 9 nucleotides line up with TRBD1. The clonotype comes from a human donor in good health. Sequencing was performed on CD4+ T cells sorted from blood. This chain's CDR3 is CASAFTGTGSPYF. CDR3 in DNA: TGTGCCAGCGCGTTCACCGGGACAGGGAGTCCCTACTTC.